Below, one T cell receptor beta chain is given with its context. Its antigen is unidentified. Given a far larger clone just one base away, this is likely a sequencing read error. Between the trimmed V and J ends, which lost 6 bases and 2 bases, there was a span of 11 bases. Germline V gives CDR1 MNHNS, CDR2 SASEGT. The CDR3 has 13 residues. Clones were read by immunoSEQ multiplex PCR, and TCRdb kept only the in-frame ones, dropping some. Of about 1 million clones listed, roughly 80% are singletons. The source of the sample is a study of shared clonotypes between healthy human individuals. Overall study findings and caveats: With several donors compared, about 5% of naive CD4 clonotypes were shared. The study found lower generation probabilities in non-shared clonotypes than in those shared by all four donors.

This receptor was identified in a man aged 18 to 30 in good health. This chain connects TRBV6-1 to TRBJ2-7; tentative D call: TRBD1 (6 bases). Material: memory CD4+ T cells sorted from blood. As to subset: CD45RA-negative fraction. The CDR3 reads CASSDGQTYEQYF. The CDR3 region has the DNA TGTGCCAGCAGCGACGGACAGACCTACGAGCAGTACTTC.